This T cell receptor (beta chain) appears in the sequencing data of a study of blood T cell repertoires in COVID-19. Of note for this clone: Sequence at one end of the junction differs from germline and may be a read error.

Clinical history reported by participants formed the basis on which cohorts were assigned. As handled by the study authors: Scientists estimated how many nucleated cells there were by amplifying reference gene primers. Data came from immunoSEQ multiplex PCR; TCRdb stores just in-frame clones and leaves some out. That table gives V, J and clone size, and the DNA gave D and trimming. The table includes a few hundred thousand clones, roughly 90% detected once. The CDR3 is made up of 16 amino acids. The germline CDR1 and CDR2 sequences are MDHEN and SYDVKM. The sequenced material came from PBMCs or T cells enriched from blood (not recorded which). The TCR comes from a woman in her 30s who had recovered from COVID-19. The gene calls are TRBV28 and TRBJ1-4; possibly TRBD1 for D (6 bases). This chain's CDR3 is CASSLGGAANEKLWTF. In DNA, the CDR3 is TGTGCCAGCAGTTTAGGGGGGGCAGCTAATGAAAAACTGTGGACTTTT.